The 14 T cell receptor beta chains below come from one sample, sequenced in a study of breast tumors, draining lymph nodes, adjacent tissues. The lymph nodes were axillary draining lymph nodes from breast cancer patients. MiXCR, run by TCRdb on the multiplex PCR reads, gives a single entry per CDR3 protein. The sample has some 170,000 distinct CDR3 sequences, around 33% seen once; the top ten hold roughly 3.8%. The specimen sequenced was axillary lymph node tissue. All receptors derive from a female donor with breast cancer. Some clones in this sample may be carry-over from other donors' samples.

This clonotype was observed at least ten times. The CDR3 sequence: CASSIGHGFSETQYF. Here the CDR3 DNA reads TGTGCCAGTAGTATAGGACACGGGTTTTCGGAGACCCAGTACTTC. V is TRBV19 and J is TRBJ2-5; D not certain. There are 15 residues in the CDR3. V lost 1 base and J lost 5, with 14 bases in between. Looked up from germline, CDR1 is LNHDA and CDR2 is SQIVND (reference sequence). Using reference TRBV19 and TRBJ2-5 for the parts outside the CDR3, the full variable domain is DGGITQSPKYLFRKEGQNVTLSCEQNLNHDAMYWYRQDPGQGLRLIYYSQIVNDFQKGDIAEGYSVSREKKESFPLTVTSAQKNPTAFYLCASSIGHGFSETQYFGPGTRLLVL.

In this sample, this clonotype turned up many times. The V and J genes are TRBV7-9 and TRBJ2-7, with TRBD1 as a possible D gene (6 bases). Germline V CDR1 and CDR2: SEHNR, FQNEAQ (reference sequence). The V end was cut by 5 bases, the J end by 5 bases, with 10 bases between. The CDR3 consists of 12 residues. The CDR3 sequence: CASSPRQDEQYF. The CDR3 nucleotides are TGTGCCAGCAGCCCGAGACAGGACGAGCAGTACTTC.

This clonotype appeared a few times. A much larger clone lies one base from this, so it may be a read error. Here the CDR3 DNA reads TGTGCCAGCAGCTTAGATGGGACTACTACCCGGCAGTACTTC. Translating it yields CASSLDGTTTRQYF. This chain uses TRBV11-3 with TRBJ2-7, with TRBD2 matching over 7 bases. Losses at the gene ends were 0 bases for V and 9 bases for J; bases not matched to a gene: 8. Germline V gene sequence: CDR1 SGHNT, CDR2 YENEEA. The CDR3 loop spans 14 amino acids.

This clonotype was recorded many times. This rearrangement joins TRBV27 to TRBJ2-2; D is unresolved. The CDR3 spans 14 residues. CDR1 MNHEY and CDR2 SMNVEV come from the germline V gene (reference sequence). The V gene lost 2 bases and the J gene lost 4 bases, with 8 bases spanning the gap. The CDR3 spells CASSLMAPTGELFF. CDR3 coding DNA: TGTGCCAGCAGTTTAATGGCCCCCACCGGGGAGCTGTTTTTT.

This clonotype was observed many times. This chain connects TRBV6-2 or TRBV6-3 to TRBJ1-2; D is uncertain. Looked up from germline, CDR1 is MNHEY and CDR2 is SVGEGT. CDR3 length: 13 residues. Trimming pared 0 bases from V and 4 bases from J, leaving 6 bases between. The CDR3 coding sequence is TGTGCCAGCAGTTACTCCGAGATCTATGGCTACACCTTC. This codes for CASSYSEIYGYTF.

Ten or more counts support this clonotype. This chain uses TRBV12-3 or TRBV12-4 with TRBJ2-5; the D is unclear. There are 13 residues in the CDR3. V lost 2 bases to trimming and J lost 5 bases, with 9 bases between them. Here the CDR3 reads CASSLSGVETQYF. The CDR3 nucleotides are TGTGCCAGCAGTTTAAGTGGGGTGGAGACCCAGTACTTC.

With regard to this clonotype: With a much larger clone just one base away, this may be a read error. This chain connects TRBV9 to TRBJ1-2; D perhaps matches TRBD1 (6 bases). The CDR3 extends over 15 amino acids. Germline assignment: CDR1 SGDLS and CDR2 YYNGEE. CDR3 loop: CASSVDVTGLNGSTF. For the CDR3, the DNA is TGTGCCAGCAGCGTAGACGTAACAGGGCTAAACGGCTCCACCTTC. Variable domain in full (rest from reference TRBV9 and TRBJ1-2): DSGVTQTPKHLITATGQRVTLRCSPRSGDLSVYWYQQSLDQGLQFLIQYYNGEERAKGNILERFSAQQFPDLHSELNLSSLELGDSALYFCASSVDVTGLNGSTFGSGTRLTVV.

As concerns this clonotype: An end of the junction does not agree with germline; a read error may underlie this. The chain recombines TRBV15 with TRBJ2-3, with 9 bases identical to TRBD2. This CDR3 comprises 16 residues. Germline CDR1 is LNHNV and CDR2 is YYDKDF (reference sequence). The CDR3 sequence is CATSRGGGGGTDTQYF. CDR3 bases: TGTGCCACCAGTAGAGGAGGCGGGGGGGGCACAGATACGCAGTATTTT.

This clonotype was seen at least ten times. The chain combines TRBV7-6 with TRBJ1-3, with D unclear. V was clipped by 4 bases and J by 4 bases, with 8 bases between them. The CDR3 covers 13 residues. Per germline, CDR1 SGHVS and CDR2 FNYEAQ. CDR3 bases: TGTGCCAGCAGCTCCCGGGAAGGAAACACCATATATTTT. Translated: CASSSREGNTIYF. The complete variable domain, with remaining parts taken from reference TRBV7-6 and TRBJ1-3, reads GAGVSQSPRYKVTKRGQDVALRCDPISGHVSLYWYRQALGQGPEFLTYFNYEAQQDKSGLPNDRFSAERPEGSISTLTIQRTEQRDSAMYRCASSSREGNTIYFGEGSWLTVV.

This clonotype was seen many times. This chain joins TRBV10-1 and TRBJ1-4, with 8 positions matching TRBD1. The CDR3 is made up of 15 amino acids. Losses at the gene ends were 0 bases for V and 8 bases for J; bases not matched to a gene: 5. Germline values: CDR1 WNHNN, CDR2 SYGVQD (reference sequence). CDR3 in DNA: TGCGCCAGCAGTGAGTCGACAGGGGAGGGAGAAAAACTGTTTTTT. This sequence encodes CASSESTGEGEKLFF.

Notes on this clonotype: Since the CDR3 does not end with the conserved phenylalanine or tryptophan, this likely comes from a read error. The chain combines TRBV29-1 with TRBJ2-7; tentative D call: TRBD1 (6 bases). CDR1 and CDR2 (germline): SQVTM, ANQGSEA. The CDR3 covers 13 residues. For the CDR3, the DNA is TGTAGCGTTGAAGCCGGGACATCATACGAGCAGTACTTA. It specifies CSVEAGTSYEQYL.

With respect to this clonotype: One base away lies a much larger clone, so this may be a sequencing read error. This CDR3 is CSARILVNEPFF. Written as DNA, the CDR3 is TGCAGTGCTAGAATACTAGTCAATGAGCCGTTCTTC. The chain has TRBV20-1 and TRBJ2-1, with D possibly matching TRBD2 (5 bases). The germline V gene encodes CDR1 DFQATT and CDR2 SNEGSKA (reference sequence). The CDR3 covers 12 residues.

J is TRBJ1-4 and V is TRBV6-1; 12 nucleotides match TRBD1. This CDR3 has 17 residues. V lost 5 bases and J lost 7; bases outside the gene matches: 11. Germline assignment: CDR1 MNHNS and CDR2 SASEGT. The CDR3 spells CASSRSEGQGAREKLFF. For the CDR3, the DNA is TGTGCCAGCAGTCGAAGTGAGGGACAGGGGGCGCGTGAAAAACTGTTTTTT.

This clonotype was observed at least ten times. The rearrangement links TRBV7-9 to TRBJ2-5; weak D call: TRBD1 (6 bases). Trimming removed 5 bases at V and 5 bases at J, with 15 bases between. The germline gives CDR1 SEHNR, CDR2 FQNEAQ (reference sequence). This CDR3 is built from 14 residues. The CDR3 loop is CASSPTGSRETQYF. CDR3 DNA sequence: TGTGCCAGCAGCCCGACAGGCTCTCGGGAGACCCAGTACTTC. Drawing the rest from reference TRBV7-9 and TRBJ2-5, the complete variable domain is DTGVSQNPRHKITKRGQNVTFRCDPISEHNRLYWYRQTLGQGPEFLTYFQNEAQLEKSRLLSDRFSAERPKGSFSTLEIQRTEQGDSAMYLCASSPTGSRETQYFGPGTRLLVL.